The entry below describes one T cell receptor (beta chain). This entry comes from a study of T cells in narcolepsy. The germline gives CDR1 ENHRY, CDR2 SYGVKD. This CDR3 is built from 13 residues. V was clipped by 2 bases and J by 7 bases, with 8 bases between them. Using immunoSEQ multiplex PCR, the repertoire was profiled, and TCRdb retains in-frame clones only, with some absent. The table shows roughly 30,000 clones, with more than 70% occurring only once. The specimen sequenced was memory (CD45RA-) CD4+ T cells from blood. V and J are TRBV10-3 and TRBJ1-4; a possible D gene is TRBD1 (5 bases). The receptor's source is a human donor in good health. This chain's CDR3 is CAISEGGGEKLFF. CDR3 sequence (DNA): TGTGCCATCAGTGAGGGGGGTGGTGAAAAACTGTTTTTT.